The rows below give T cell receptor beta chains drawn from one sample of a study of blood T cell repertoires in COVID-19. TCRdb's table, derived via immunoSEQ multiplex PCR, lists solely in-frame clones and lacks some. The data contain around 42,000 clones, more than 75% of them singletons. The sample consisted of peripheral blood. Receptors originate from a man between 65 and 79 years old with active or convalescent COVID-19. Both conserved end residues are part of each CDR3. Clone size is stated in some rows and not others, as once, few, many or a class when expanded.

TRBV5-6 few CASSWRLAGGPKEQFF
TRBV12-3/TRBV12-4 NA CASQKGEGTEQYF
TRBV19 NA CASNTGDRFNSPLHF
TRBV3-1/TRBV3-2 few CASSQVQGAIGYTF
TRBV6-4 NA CASSEDPGQSFLHYGYTF
TRBV19 once CASRDPQGGYTF
TRBV5-1 NA CASSFIDRGQETQYF
TRBV2 NA CASKSTVNYGYTF
TRBV3-1/TRBV3-2 NA CASSQVRGELFF
TRBV5-1 NA CASSLSGEYNEQFF
TRBV28 NA CASSLRQGLEQYF
TRBV11-2 once CASSLRFTGMNTEAFF
TRBV30 NA CAWSARVADTQYF
TRBV10-3 NA CAISAGTESNQPQHF
TRBV9 NA CASSLREGGRYEQYF
TRBV13 NA CASSSRAVRAFF
TRBV9 NA CASSVLAGQDGEQFF
TRBV6-2/TRBV6-3 NA CASSYSSGANTGELFF
TRBV10-3 NA CASRPGQGLSRSYNEQFF
TRBV2 NA CASSEADTGGVAFF
TRBV3-1/TRBV3-2 NA CASRPQRGDDNEQFF
TRBV2 once CASSGGGGVTDTQYF
TRBV6-6 NA CATRQGSNYGYTF
TRBV28 NA CASSFGTGAGTEAFF
TRBV28 NA CASSLNRDEQYF
TRBV11-3 NA CASSSPHRGGQETQYF